Listed below are T cell receptor beta chains from one sample, sequenced in a study of shared clonotypes between healthy human individuals. Some clones are missing from TCRdb's copy, which holds only in-frame ones; the method was immunoSEQ multiplex PCR. The sample includes about 980,000 clones, around 80% of them seen just once. The specimen sequenced was memory CD4+ T cells sorted from blood. These receptors were obtained from a man aged 18-30 years in good health. Each CDR3 is given with its conserved first and last residue. Fields, in order: clone size, D gene, J gene, V gene, CDR3 DNA, CDR3 protein. D genes are given only for firm matches. A row's size may be missing; if present it is once, few, many or a size class.

NA | NA | TRBJ1-2 | TRBV6-4 | TGTGCCAGCAGTGACTCCTACGGCCCTTTAGGCGGCTACACCTTC | CASSDSYGPLGGYTF
NA | NA | TRBJ2-7 | TRBV5-1 | TGCGCCAGCAGCTTGGGCGGGTCCTCGAGCTCCTACGAGCAGTACTTC | CASSLGGSSSSYEQYF
NA | NA | TRBJ1-2 | TRBV7-8 | TGTGCCAGCAGCTTAGTGACAGCCCTTAATCCCCATGGCTACACCTTC | CASSLVTALNPHGYTF
once | TRBD1 | TRBJ1-1 | TRBV7-9 | TGTGCCAGCAGCTTGGGGGCCCAGGGACAGAGAGGTGAAGCTTTCTTT | CASSLGAQGQRGEAFF
NA | NA | TRBJ2-1 | TRBV19 | TGTGCCAGTAGTATAGGAGTAACGGGCTTAAATGAGCAGTTCTTC | CASSIGVTGLNEQFF
NA | NA | TRBJ1-2 | TRBV7-2 | TGTGCCAGCAGCTTAGGTCGGACCCCTAACTATGGCTACACCTTC | CASSLGRTPNYGYTF
NA | NA | TRBJ1-2 | TRBV28 | TGTGCCAGCAGTTTAGGGAATGGCTACACCTTC | CASSLGNGYTF
NA | NA | TRBJ2-7 | TRBV7-9 | TGTGCCAGCACCCCGGGAAATAGCGGCGCCTCCGAGCAGTACTTC | CASTPGNSGASEQYF
NA | NA | TRBJ1-1 | TRBV30 | TGTGCCTGGAGCAGCGACACTGAAGCTTTCTTT | CAWSSDTEAFF
NA | NA | TRBJ1-2 | TRBV5-1 | TGCGCCAGCAGCGCGACGGAGGCCACGGGAGGCTACACCTTC | CASSATEATGGYTF
NA | NA | TRBJ2-7 | TRBV11-2 | TGTGCCAGCAGCTTTAATCAGAGGGGCGGCGAGCAGTACTTC | CASSFNQRGGEQYF
NA | TRBD1 | TRBJ2-3 | TRBV6-6 | TGTGCCAGCAGTTCCAGGGGACAGGGCGGCACAGATACGCAGTATTTT | CASSSRGQGGTDTQYF
NA | NA | TRBJ2-3 | TRBV11-2 | TGTGCCAGCACCCCGGGATTCCGGGGCACAGATACGCAGTATTTT | CASTPGFRGTDTQYF
NA | TRBD1 | TRBJ1-5 | TRBV5-1 | TGCGCCAGCAGCTTGGGAGGGGGCGATCAGCCCCAGCATTTT | CASSLGGGDQPQHF
NA | NA | TRBJ1-4 | TRBV28 | TGTGCCAGCAGTTTAGCGGGCGGAAATGAAAAACTGTTTTTT | CASSLAGGNEKLFF
NA | NA | TRBJ1-5 | TRBV19 | TGTGCCAGTAGTATAGGTGGTCCACAGGGTTATCAGCCCCAGCATTTT | CASSIGGPQGYQPQHF
NA | TRBD1 | TRBJ2-7 | TRBV7-2 | TGTGCCAGCAGCCCGGGACAGCCCACCTCCTACGAGCAGTACTTC | CASSPGQPTSYEQYF
NA | TRBD1 | TRBJ2-7 | TRBV2 | TGTGCCAGCAGGGGACAGGGGGCCACCCACGAGCAGTACTTC | CASRGQGATHEQYF
NA | NA | TRBJ1-5 | TRBV15 | TGTGCCACCAGCAGAGAGACAGGAAGCAATCAGCCCCAGCATTTT | CATSRETGSNQPQHF
NA | NA | TRBJ2-1 | TRBV4-1 | TGCGCCAGCAGCCAAGATCTGGCGAGTTACAATGAGCAGTTCTTC | CASSQDLASYNEQFF
NA | TRBD2 | TRBJ2-7 | TRBV2 | TGTGCCAGCATTCCGTCGGGAGGCTCCGAGCAGTACTTC | CASIPSGGSEQYF
once | NA | TRBJ2-1 | TRBV10-3 | TGTGCCATCAGTGGGGGGACTGACAATGAGCAGTTCTTC | CAISGGTDNEQFF
NA | NA | TRBJ2-6 | TRBV5-1 | TGCGCCAGCAGCTTACAGCTCTCTGGGGCCAACGTCCTGACTTTC | CASSLQLSGANVLTF
few | NA | TRBJ1-1 | TRBV5-1 | TGCGCCAGCAGCTTGGGGCGGGGGACTGAAGCTTTCTTT | CASSLGRGTEAFF